Below are 16 T cell receptor beta chains sequenced from a single sample in a study of cytomegalovirus exposure and HLA in healthy donors. The PCR ran on 60 Vbeta and 13 Jbeta primers. Sequencing used immunoSEQ multiplex PCR; TCRdb keeps in-frame clones, though not all of them. Altogether roughly 190,000 clones are present, approximately 79% being singletons, with the ten largest covering 6.3%. Sequenced: PBMCs. The receptors come from a man between 40 and 49 years old in good health and CMV-seropositive.

This rearrangement joins TRBV9 to TRBJ2-3; 10 positions agree with TRBD2. After removal of 3 bases from V and 0 bases from J, the junction contained 13 bases not matched to a gene. Germline lookup yields CDR1 SGDLS and CDR2 YYNGEE. This CDR3 is 19 amino acids long. The CDR3 protein is CASSGWGPSGGGSTDTQYF. The CDR3 DNA is TGTGCCAGCAGCGGATGGGGTCCTAGCGGGGGTGGGAGCACAGATACGCAGTATTTT.

The V call is TRBV9, the J call TRBJ1-6; D unclear. Trimming shortened V by 0 bases and J by 0 bases, and 10 bases separated the two germline ends. CDR1 and CDR2 (germline): SGDLS, YYNGEE. This CDR3 spans 17 amino acids. The CDR3 sequence is CASSVARGSSYNSPLHF. CDR3 coding DNA: TGTGCCAGCAGCGTAGCCCGTGGGAGCTCCTATAATTCACCCCTCCACTTT.

CDR3 bases: TGCAGCGTTTTGACAGGGGGCTACAATGAGCAGTTCTTC. It is translated as CSVLTGGYNEQFF. This rearrangement joins TRBV29-1 to TRBJ2-1; 9 positions match TRBD1. This CDR3 spans 13 amino acids. Germline V gene data show CDR1 as SQVTM and CDR2 as ANQGSEA. With 5 bases clipped from V and 3 bases from J, the junction kept 2 bases outside the gene matches.

The genes are TRBV27 and TRBJ2-1; 12 bases agree with TRBD2. The CDR3 consists of 15 residues. Trimming removed 5 bases from V and 5 bases from J; junction bases left unmatched: 4. Germline assignment: CDR1 MNHEY and CDR2 SMNVEV (reference sequence). CDR3 sequence (DNA): TGTGCCAGCAGTAAAGGACTAGCGGGAAACAATGAGCAGTTCTTC. It is translated as CASSKGLAGNNEQFF.

The chain recombines TRBV6-6 with TRBJ1-6; the match to TRBD1 covers 7 bases. The V segment lost 3 bases and the J segment 7 bases; nucleotides outside the gene matches: 6. The CDR3 length is 15 residues. Germline values: CDR1 MNHNY, CDR2 SVGAGI (reference sequence). CDR3 sequence (DNA): TGTGCCAGCAGTTATTGGGGGGACAGAAATTCACCCCTCCACTTT. Translation gives CASSYWGDRNSPLHF.

This chain links TRBV5-4 with TRBJ2-6; no clear D gene. The CDR3 covers 15 residues. Trimming left V 4 bases short and J 4 bases short, with 12 bases between. Germline-derived CDR1 and CDR2 are SGHNT and YYREEE (reference sequence). This CDR3 is CASSAVLAGANVLTF. CDR3 in DNA: TGTGCCAGCAGCGCGGTCCTGGCAGGGGCCAACGTCCTGACTTTC.

This chain connects TRBV6-5 to TRBJ2-3; TRBD2 agrees at 8 bases. The trim removed 5 bases at V and 3 bases at J, leaving 4 bases unmatched. In germline, CDR1 is MNHEY, CDR2 SVGAGI. The CDR3 is 14 amino acids. The CDR3 is CASSTGLATDTQYF. The CDR3 region has the DNA TGTGCCAGCAGTACTGGACTAGCAACAGATACGCAGTATTTT.

The chain recombines TRBV5-4 with TRBJ1-1, with a possible D match to TRBD1 (6 bases). The length of the CDR3 is 14 residues. The V gene's germline CDR1 is SGHNT and CDR2 YYREEE (reference sequence). Trimming removed 2 bases at V and 4 bases at J, with 12 bases between. CDR3 protein: CASSFFRGSTEAFF. In DNA, the CDR3 is TGTGCCAGCAGCTTCTTCAGGGGAAGCACTGAAGCTTTCTTT. The full variable domain, completed using reference TRBV5-4 and TRBJ1-1, is ETGVTQSPTHLIKTRGQQVTLRCSSQSGHNTVSWYQQALGQGPQFIFQYYREEENGRGNFPPRFSGLQFPNYSSELNVNALELDDSALYLCASSFFRGSTEAFFGQGTRLTVV.

The chain has TRBV25-1 and TRBJ2-2; D is perhaps TRBD2 (7 bases). This CDR3 is built from 14 residues. Germline V gene sequence: CDR1 MGHDK, CDR2 SYGVNS. V was clipped by 6 bases and J by 3 bases, with 11 bases between them. CDR3 nucleotides: TGTGCCAGCAGGGGGGGGGCCTACACCGGGGAGCTGTTTTTT. Its protein product is CASRGGAYTGELFF.

V gene TRBV6-1 combines with J gene TRBJ1-5; 9 bases line up with TRBD1. The CDR3 sequence is 17 residues long. After removal of 1 base from V and 4 bases from J, the junction contained 8 bases not matched to a gene. From germline, CDR1 is MNHNS and CDR2 SASEGT. Written as DNA, the CDR3 is TGTGCCAGCAGTGAAGGGGGTTTGGGACAGGGTAATCAGCCCCAGCATTTT. Its protein product is CASSEGGLGQGNQPQHF.

V gene TRBV7-2 combines with J gene TRBJ1-5; no firm D call. V was trimmed by 2 bases and J by 3 bases, leaving 5 bases between them. Germline CDR1 and CDR2: SGHTA and FQGNSA. The CDR3 totals 13 residues. CDR3 DNA: TGTGCCAGCAGCTTATATATCAATCAGCCCCAGCATTTT. It specifies CASSLYINQPQHF.

The V gene is TRBV5-1, the J gene TRBJ2-7; 9 positions agree with TRBD1. The V segment lost 5 bases and the J segment 6 bases; nucleotides outside the gene matches: 3. Germline CDR1 is SGHRS and CDR2 is YFSETQ. The CDR3 length is 12 residues. CDR3 region: CASRQGAGEQYF. DNA of the CDR3: TGCGCCAGCAGACAGGGGGCCGGCGAGCAGTACTTC.

About this clone: Within the sample, other DNA sequences also encode this same CDR3. The chain is built from TRBV6-6 and TRBJ2-5, with TRBD2 identical over 13 bases. The CDR3 extends over 16 amino acids. Trimming took 6 bases from V and 1 from J; bases not matched to a gene: 5. The germline CDR1 and CDR2 sequences are MNHNY and SVGAGI (reference sequence). CDR3 sequence (DNA): TGTGCCAGCAGCCCCGGGACTAGCGGGGCCCAAGAGACCCAGTACTTC. It codes for CASSPGTSGAQETQYF.

Worth noting for this clone: A junction boundary mismatches the germline segment, possibly from a read error. This sequence joins TRBV6-5 and TRBJ1-2, with 9 bases aligning to TRBD1. This CDR3 has 13 amino acids. Looked up from germline, CDR1 is MNHEY and CDR2 is SVGAGI. The CDR3 spells CATSQQGAEGYTF. The CDR3 region has the DNA TGTGCCACCAGTCAACAGGGGGCGGAGGGCTACACCTTC.

This sequence joins TRBV19 and TRBJ2-1; D is possibly TRBD2 (6 bases). Trimming stripped 11 bases from V and 6 bases from J, with 17 bases between. Germline CDR1 is LNHDA and CDR2 is SQIVND (reference sequence). The CDR3 covers 13 residues. The CDR3 region is CAAGRGVFNEQFF. In DNA, the CDR3 is TGTGCCGCGGGAAGGGGCGTGTTCAATGAGCAGTTCTTC.

The V call is TRBV7-9, the J call TRBJ1-2; TRBD1 agrees at 9 bases. Unmatched junction bases numbered 9, after V lost 1 base and J lost 3 bases. The germline V gene has CDR1 SEHNR and CDR2 FQNEAQ (reference sequence). This CDR3 contains 17 residues. CDR3 amino acids: CASSLEDRGIWDYGYTF. CDR3 DNA: TGTGCCAGCAGCTTAGAGGACAGGGGAATATGGGACTATGGCTACACCTTC.